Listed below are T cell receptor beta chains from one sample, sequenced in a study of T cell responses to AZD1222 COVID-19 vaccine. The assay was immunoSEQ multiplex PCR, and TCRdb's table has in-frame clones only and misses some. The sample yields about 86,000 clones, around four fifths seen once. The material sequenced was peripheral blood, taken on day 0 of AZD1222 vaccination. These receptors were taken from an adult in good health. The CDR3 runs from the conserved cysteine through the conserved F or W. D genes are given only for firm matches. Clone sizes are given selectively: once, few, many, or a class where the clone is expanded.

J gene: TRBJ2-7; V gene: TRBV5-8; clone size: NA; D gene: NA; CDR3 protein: CASSSSPAGEQYF; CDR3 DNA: TGTGCCAGCAGCTCGAGTCCCGCCGGTGAGCAGTACTTC
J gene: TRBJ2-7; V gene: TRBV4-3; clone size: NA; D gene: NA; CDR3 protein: CASSQDLPLGVYEQYF; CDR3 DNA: TGCGCCAGCAGCCAAGATTTGCCTTTGGGCGTTTACGAGCAGTACTTC
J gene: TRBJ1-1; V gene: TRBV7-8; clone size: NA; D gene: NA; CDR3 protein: CASSPRGERGTEAFF; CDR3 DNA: TGTGCCAGCAGCCCCCGGGGGGAACGGGGCACTGAAGCTTTCTTT
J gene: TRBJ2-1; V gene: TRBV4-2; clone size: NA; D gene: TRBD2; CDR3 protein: CASSHGTRDNNEQFF; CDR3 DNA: TGTGCCAGCAGCCACGGGACTAGGGATAACAATGAGCAGTTCTTC
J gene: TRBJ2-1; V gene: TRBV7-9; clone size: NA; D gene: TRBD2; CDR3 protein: CASKAGGDSGQFF; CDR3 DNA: TGTGCCAGCAAAGCGGGAGGGGACAGTGGGCAGTTCTTC
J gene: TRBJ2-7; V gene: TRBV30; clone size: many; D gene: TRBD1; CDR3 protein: CAWGTAYEQYF; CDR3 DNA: TGTGCCTGGGGGACAGCCTACGAGCAGTACTTC
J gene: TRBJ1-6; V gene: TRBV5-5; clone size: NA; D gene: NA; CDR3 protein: CASSRDTSPLHF; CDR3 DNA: TGTGCCAGCAGCAGGGACACCTCACCCCTCCACTTT
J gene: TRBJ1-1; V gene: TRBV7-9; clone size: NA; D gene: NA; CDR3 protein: CASSTLGIEAFF; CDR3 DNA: TGTGCCAGCAGCACCCTCGGCATTGAAGCTTTCTTT
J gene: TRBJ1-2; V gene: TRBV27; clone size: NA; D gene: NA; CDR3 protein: CASSFAGNYGYTF; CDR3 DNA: TGTGCCAGCAGTTTCGCGGGCAATTATGGCTACACCTTC
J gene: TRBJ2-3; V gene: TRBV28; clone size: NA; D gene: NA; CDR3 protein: CASNRLGALGTDTQYF; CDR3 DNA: TGTGCCAGCAACCGACTAGGCGCGCTGGGCACAGATACGCAGTATTTT
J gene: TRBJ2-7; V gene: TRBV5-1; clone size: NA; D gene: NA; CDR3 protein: CASSPAGVAHEQYF; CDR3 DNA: TGCGCCAGCAGCCCAGCCGGGGTGGCCCACGAGCAGTACTTC
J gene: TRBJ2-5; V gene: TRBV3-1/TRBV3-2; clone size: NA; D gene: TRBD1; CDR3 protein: CASSQSRARDRGETQYF; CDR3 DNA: TGTGCCAGCAGCCAAAGTAGAGCTAGGGACAGGGGAGAGACCCAGTACTTC
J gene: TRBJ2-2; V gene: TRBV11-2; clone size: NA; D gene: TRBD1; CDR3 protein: CASSSPGQGANTGELFF; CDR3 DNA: TGTGCCAGCAGCTCCCCCGGACAGGGAGCGAACACCGGGGAGCTGTTTTTT
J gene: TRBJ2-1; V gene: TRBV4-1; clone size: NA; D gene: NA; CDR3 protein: CASSLDPVREQFF; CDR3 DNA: TGCGCCAGCAGCCTAGACCCAGTCAGGGAGCAGTTCTTC
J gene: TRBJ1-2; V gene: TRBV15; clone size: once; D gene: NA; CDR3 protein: CATSRDSYGYTF; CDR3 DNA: TGTGCCACCAGCAGAGATTCTTATGGCTACACCTTC
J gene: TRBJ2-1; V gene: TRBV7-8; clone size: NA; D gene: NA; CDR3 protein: CASSLASGLGYNEQFF; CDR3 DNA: TGTGCCAGCAGCTTAGCGTCGGGTTTAGGCTACAATGAGCAGTTCTTC
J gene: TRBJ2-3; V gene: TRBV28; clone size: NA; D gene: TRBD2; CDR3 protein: CASSLYTSGRGGGTDTQYF; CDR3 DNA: TGTGCCAGCAGTTTATACACTAGCGGGAGAGGGGGAGGCACAGATACGCAGTATTTT
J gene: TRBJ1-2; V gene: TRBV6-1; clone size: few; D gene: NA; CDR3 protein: CASSEGVGGYGYTF; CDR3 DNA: TGTGCCAGCAGTGAAGGGGTAGGGGGGTATGGCTACACCTTC
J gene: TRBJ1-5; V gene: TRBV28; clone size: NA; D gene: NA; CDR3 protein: CASSFGGAGQPQHF; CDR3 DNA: TGTGCCAGCAGTTTTGGGGGGGCAGGACAGCCCCAGCATTTT
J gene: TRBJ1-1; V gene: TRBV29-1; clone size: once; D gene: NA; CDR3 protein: CSVVGQMNTEAFF; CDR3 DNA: TGCAGCGTTGTCGGTCAGATGAACACTGAAGCTTTCTTT